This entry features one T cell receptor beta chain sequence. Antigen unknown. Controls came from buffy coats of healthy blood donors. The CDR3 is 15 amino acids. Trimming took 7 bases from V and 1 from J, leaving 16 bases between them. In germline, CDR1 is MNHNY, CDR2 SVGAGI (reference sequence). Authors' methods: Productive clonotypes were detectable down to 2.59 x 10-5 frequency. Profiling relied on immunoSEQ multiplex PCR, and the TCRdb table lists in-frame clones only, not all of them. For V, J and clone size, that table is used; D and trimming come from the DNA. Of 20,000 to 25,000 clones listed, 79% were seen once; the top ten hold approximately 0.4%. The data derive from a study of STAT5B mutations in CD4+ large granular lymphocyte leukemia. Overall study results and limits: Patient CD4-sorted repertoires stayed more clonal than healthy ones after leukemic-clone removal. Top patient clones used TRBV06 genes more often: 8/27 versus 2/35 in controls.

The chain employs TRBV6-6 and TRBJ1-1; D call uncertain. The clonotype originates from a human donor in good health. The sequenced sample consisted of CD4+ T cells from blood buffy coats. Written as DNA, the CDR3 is TGTGCCAGCACCCCCGGCGCGAGTAGGAACACTGAAGCTTTCTTT. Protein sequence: CASTPGASRNTEAFF.